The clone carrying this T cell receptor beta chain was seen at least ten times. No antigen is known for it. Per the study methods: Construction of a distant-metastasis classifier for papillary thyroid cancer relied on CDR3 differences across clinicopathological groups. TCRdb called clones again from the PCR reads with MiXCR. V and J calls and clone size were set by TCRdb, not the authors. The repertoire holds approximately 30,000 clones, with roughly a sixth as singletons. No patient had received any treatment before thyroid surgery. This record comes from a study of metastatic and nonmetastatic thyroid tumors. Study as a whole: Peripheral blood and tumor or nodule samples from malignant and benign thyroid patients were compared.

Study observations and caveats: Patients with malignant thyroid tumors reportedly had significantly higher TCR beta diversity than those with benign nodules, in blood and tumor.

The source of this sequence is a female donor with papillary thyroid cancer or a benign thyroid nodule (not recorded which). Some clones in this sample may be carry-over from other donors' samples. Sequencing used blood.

The CDR3 DNA sequence: TGTGCCATCAGTGAGTCATCGGGAGGGGGAACAGATACGCAGTATTTT. Its protein product is CAISESSGGGTDTQYF. The chain links TRBV10-3 to TRBJ2-3; 8 bases map to TRBD2. The CDR3 has 16 residues. The ends lost 0 bases at V and 3 bases at J; junction bases unmatched: 5. Germline lookup yields CDR1 ENHRY and CDR2 SYGVKD.